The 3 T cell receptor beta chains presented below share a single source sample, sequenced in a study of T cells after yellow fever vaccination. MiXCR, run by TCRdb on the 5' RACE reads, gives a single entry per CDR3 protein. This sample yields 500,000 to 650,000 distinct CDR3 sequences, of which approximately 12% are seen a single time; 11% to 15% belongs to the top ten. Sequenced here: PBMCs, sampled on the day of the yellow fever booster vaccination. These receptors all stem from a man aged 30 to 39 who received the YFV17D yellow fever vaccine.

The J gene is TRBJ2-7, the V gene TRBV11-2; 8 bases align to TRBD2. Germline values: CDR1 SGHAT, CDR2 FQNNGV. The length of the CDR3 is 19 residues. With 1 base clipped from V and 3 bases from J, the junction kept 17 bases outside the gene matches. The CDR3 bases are TGTGCCAGCAGCTTAGTTTGGCAGGGTGTAAGCGGGAGTTTCTACGAGCAGTACTTC. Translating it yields CASSLVWQGVSGSFYEQYF.

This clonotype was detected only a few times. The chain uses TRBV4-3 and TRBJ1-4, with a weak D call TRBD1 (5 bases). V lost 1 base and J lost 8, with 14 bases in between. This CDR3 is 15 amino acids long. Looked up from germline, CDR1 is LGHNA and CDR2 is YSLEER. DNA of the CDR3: TGCGCCAGCAGCCAAGGTCCAGGGAGAGAGGAAAAACTGTTTTTT. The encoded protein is CASSQGPGREEKLFF.

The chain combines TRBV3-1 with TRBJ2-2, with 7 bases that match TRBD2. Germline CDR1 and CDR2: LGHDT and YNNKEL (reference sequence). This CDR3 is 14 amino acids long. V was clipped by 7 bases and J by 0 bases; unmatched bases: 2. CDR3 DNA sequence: TGTGCCAGCATCGGGACTACGAACACCGGGGAGCTGTTTTTT. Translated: CASIGTTNTGELFF.